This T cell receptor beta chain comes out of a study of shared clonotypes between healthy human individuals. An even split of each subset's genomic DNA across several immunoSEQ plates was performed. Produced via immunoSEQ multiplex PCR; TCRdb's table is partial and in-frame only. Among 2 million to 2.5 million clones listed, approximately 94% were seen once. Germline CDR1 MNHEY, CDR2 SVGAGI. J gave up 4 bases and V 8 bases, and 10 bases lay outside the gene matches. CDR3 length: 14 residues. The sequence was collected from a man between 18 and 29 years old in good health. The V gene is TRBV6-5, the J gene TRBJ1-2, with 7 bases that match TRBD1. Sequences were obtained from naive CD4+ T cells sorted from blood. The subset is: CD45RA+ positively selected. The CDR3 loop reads CASGLVGDSYGYTF. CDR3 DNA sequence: TGTGCCAGCGGGCTCGTGGGGGACAGCTATGGCTACACCTTC.